This T cell receptor (beta chain) was sequenced for a study of blood T cell repertoires in COVID-19. Overall study context: Spain, Italy and the United States supplied samples that represented acute and convalescent COVID-19.

V was clipped by 3 bases and J by 2 bases, with 7 bases between them. This CDR3 has 13 residues. CDR1 and CDR2 from the germline V gene are SGDLS and YYNGEE. Profiling relied on immunoSEQ multiplex PCR, and the TCRdb table lists in-frame clones only, not all of them. There are more than 200,000 clones in the sample; 80% occur only once, and over 7% lies in the top ten. The receptor was derived from a woman between 40 and 50 years old with acute COVID-19. The sequenced material came from PBMCs or T cells enriched from blood (not recorded which). The V and J genes are TRBV9 and TRBJ2-3; D remains ambiguous. The CDR3 DNA reads TGTGCCAGCAGCGCGGAGCACACAGATACGCAGTATTTT. It codes for CASSAEHTDTQYF.